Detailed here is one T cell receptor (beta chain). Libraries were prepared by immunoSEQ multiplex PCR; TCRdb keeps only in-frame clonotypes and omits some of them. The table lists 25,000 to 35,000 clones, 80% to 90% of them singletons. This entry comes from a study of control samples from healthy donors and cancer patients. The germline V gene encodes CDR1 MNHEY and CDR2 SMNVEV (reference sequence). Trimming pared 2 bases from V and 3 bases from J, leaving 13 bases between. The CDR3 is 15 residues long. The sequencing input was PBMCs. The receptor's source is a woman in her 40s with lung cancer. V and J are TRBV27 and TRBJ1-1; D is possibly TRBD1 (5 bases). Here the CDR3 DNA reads TGTGCCAGCAGTTTAGGGGGGAGAAGGGACACTGAAGCTTTCTTT. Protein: CASSLGGRRDTEAFF.